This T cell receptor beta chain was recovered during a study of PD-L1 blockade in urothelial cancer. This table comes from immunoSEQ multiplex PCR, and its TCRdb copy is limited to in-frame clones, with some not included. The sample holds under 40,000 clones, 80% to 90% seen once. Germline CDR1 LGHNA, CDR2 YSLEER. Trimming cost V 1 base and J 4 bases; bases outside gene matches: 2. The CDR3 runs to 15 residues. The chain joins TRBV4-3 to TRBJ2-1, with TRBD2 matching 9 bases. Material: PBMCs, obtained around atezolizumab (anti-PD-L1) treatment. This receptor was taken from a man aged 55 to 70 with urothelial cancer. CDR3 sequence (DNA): TGCGCCAGCAGCCAAGGGCGGGGGGGATACAATGAGCAGTTCTTC. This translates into CASSQGRGGYNEQFF.